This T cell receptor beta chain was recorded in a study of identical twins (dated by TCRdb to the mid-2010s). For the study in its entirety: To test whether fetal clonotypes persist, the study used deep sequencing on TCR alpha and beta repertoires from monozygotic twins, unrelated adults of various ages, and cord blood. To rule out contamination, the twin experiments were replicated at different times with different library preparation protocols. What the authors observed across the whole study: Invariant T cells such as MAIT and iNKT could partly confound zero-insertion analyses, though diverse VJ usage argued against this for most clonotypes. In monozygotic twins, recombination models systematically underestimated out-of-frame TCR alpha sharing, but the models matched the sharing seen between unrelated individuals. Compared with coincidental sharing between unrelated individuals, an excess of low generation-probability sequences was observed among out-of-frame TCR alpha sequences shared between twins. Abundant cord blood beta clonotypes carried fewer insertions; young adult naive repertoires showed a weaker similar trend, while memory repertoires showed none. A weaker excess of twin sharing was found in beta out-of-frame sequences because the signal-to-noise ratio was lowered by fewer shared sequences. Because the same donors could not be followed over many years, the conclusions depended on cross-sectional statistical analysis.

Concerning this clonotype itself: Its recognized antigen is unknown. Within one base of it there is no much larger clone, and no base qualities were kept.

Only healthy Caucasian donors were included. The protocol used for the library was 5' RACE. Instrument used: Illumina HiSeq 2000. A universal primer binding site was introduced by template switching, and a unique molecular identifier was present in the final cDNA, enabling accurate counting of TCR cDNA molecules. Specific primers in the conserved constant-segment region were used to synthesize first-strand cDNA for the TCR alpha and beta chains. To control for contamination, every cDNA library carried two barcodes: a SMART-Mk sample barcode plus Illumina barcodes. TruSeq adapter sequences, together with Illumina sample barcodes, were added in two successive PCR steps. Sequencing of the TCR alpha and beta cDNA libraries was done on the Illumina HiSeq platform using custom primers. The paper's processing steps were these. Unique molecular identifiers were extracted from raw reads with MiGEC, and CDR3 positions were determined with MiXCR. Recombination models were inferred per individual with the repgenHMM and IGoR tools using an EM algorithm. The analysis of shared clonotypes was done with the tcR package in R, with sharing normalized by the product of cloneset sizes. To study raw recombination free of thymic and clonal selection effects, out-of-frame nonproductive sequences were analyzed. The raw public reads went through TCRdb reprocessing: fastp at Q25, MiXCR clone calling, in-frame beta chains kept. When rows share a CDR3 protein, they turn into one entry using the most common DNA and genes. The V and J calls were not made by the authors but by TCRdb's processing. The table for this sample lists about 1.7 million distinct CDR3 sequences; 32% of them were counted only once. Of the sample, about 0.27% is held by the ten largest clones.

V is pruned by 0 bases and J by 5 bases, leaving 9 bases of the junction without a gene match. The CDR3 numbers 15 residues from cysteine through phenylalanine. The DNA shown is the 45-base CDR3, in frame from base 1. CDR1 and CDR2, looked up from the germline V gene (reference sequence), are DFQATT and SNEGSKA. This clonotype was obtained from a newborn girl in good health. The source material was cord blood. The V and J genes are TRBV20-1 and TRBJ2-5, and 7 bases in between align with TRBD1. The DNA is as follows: TGCAGTGCTAGAGAAGGGACAGCAAAGGGGGAGACCCAGTACTTC. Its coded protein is CSAREGTAKGETQYF.